What follows are 2 T cell receptor beta chains derived from one specimen sequenced in a study of cytomegalovirus exposure and HLA in healthy donors. The PCR made use of 60 Vbeta and 13 Jbeta primers. Sequencing was performed with immunoSEQ multiplex PCR; in TCRdb, only in-frame clones are kept and a portion is missing. This sample has fewer than 150,000 clones; around 73% occur once, and the top ten carry approximately 15%. Input material: PBMCs. The receptors were gathered from a human donor in good health.

A few counts support this clone. This chain connects TRBV7-3 to TRBJ2-1; 12 bases match TRBD2. The germline gives CDR1 SGHTA, CDR2 FQGTGA. This CDR3 is 14 amino acids long. Losses at the gene ends were 3 bases for V and 7 bases for J; bases not matched to a gene: 1. The CDR3 loop is CASSFGTSGNEQFF. In DNA form, the CDR3 reads TGTGCCAGCAGCTTCGGGACTAGCGGGAATGAGCAGTTCTTC.

This clone came up a few times. The rearrangement joins TRBV4-2 to TRBJ2-7; TRBD2 is a possible D gene (6 bases). The CDR3 runs 14 residues. V lost 0 bases and J lost 7, with 13 bases in between. CDR1 is LGHNA, CDR2 YNFKEQ, per germline. The CDR3 DNA follows: TGTGCCAGCAGCCAAGATATGGTAGCGGAAGAGCAGTACTTC. It is translated as CASSQDMVAEEQYF.